A selection of T cell receptor beta chains follows, all from one sample in a study of cytomegalovirus exposure and HLA in healthy donors. Method: immunoSEQ multiplex PCR; TCRdb's copy keeps in-frame clones and lacks some. The data hold about 160,000 clones, with 80% to 90% observed a single time. The sample comprised PBMCs. The source is a woman in her twenties or thirties in good health and CMV-seropositive. Each CDR3 is given with its conserved first and last residue. The D gene is left open where the match is weak. Where a row states a size, it is once, few, many or the class of an expanded clone; other rows omit it.

j_call | clone_size | v_call | d_call | cdr3_nt | cdr3_aa
TRBJ2-2 | - | TRBV7-2 | TRBD1 | TGTGCCAGCAGCTATAGGGGGCCGATCGGCGGGACCGGGGAGCTGTTTTTT | CASSYRGPIGGTGELFF
TRBJ1-1 | - | TRBV6-5 | - | TGTGCCAGCAGTACGACAGGATATGAAGCTTTCTTT | CASSTTGYEAFF
TRBJ1-4 | - | TRBV7-2 | TRBD1 | TGTGCCAGCAGCTTAATGTGGGGACAGGGCGCCGAAAAACTGTTTTTT | CASSLMWGQGAEKLFF
TRBJ1-6 | - | TRBV6-5 | - | TGTGCCAGCAGTTACCTACAGGAAAATTCACCCCTCCACTTT | CASSYLQENSPLHF
TRBJ2-1 | - | TRBV29-1 | TRBD2 | TGCAGTGGGAGGGAGTTCAATGAGCAGTTCTTC | CSGREFNEQFF
TRBJ2-1 | - | TRBV18 | - | TGTGCCAGCTCACCACCTTTCTCTGATGAGCAGTTCTTC | CASSPPFSDEQFF
TRBJ2-3 | few | TRBV5-4 | - | TGTGCCACGGATCGCCAGGGGTACACAGATACGCAGTATTTT | CATDRQGYTDTQYF
TRBJ2-5 | - | TRBV5-5 | - | TGTGCCAGCAGCTTGGAGGGGCAACGAGAGACCCAGTACTTC | CASSLEGQRETQYF
TRBJ1-6 | - | TRBV11-1 | - | TGTGCCAGCAGCTTAGAACGGGGGGGTAATTCACCCCTCCACTTT | CASSLERGGNSPLHF
TRBJ2-7 | few | TRBV5-1 | TRBD1 | TGCGCCAGCCGGACAGGGAGCTACGAGCAGTACTTC | CASRTGSYEQYF
TRBJ2-7 | - | TRBV7-2 | TRBD1 | TGTGCCAGCAGCTTACAGGGGGCGGACTACGAGCAGTACTTC | CASSLQGADYEQYF
TRBJ1-1 | once | TRBV5-6 | TRBD1 | TGTGCCAGCAGCTTGGAACCTACAGGGGACACTGAAGCTTTCTTT | CASSLEPTGDTEAFF
TRBJ2-3 | - | TRBV13 | TRBD2 | TGTGCCAGCAGCTTAGGGCGCGGGGGAACAGATACGCAGTATTTT | CASSLGRGGTDTQYF